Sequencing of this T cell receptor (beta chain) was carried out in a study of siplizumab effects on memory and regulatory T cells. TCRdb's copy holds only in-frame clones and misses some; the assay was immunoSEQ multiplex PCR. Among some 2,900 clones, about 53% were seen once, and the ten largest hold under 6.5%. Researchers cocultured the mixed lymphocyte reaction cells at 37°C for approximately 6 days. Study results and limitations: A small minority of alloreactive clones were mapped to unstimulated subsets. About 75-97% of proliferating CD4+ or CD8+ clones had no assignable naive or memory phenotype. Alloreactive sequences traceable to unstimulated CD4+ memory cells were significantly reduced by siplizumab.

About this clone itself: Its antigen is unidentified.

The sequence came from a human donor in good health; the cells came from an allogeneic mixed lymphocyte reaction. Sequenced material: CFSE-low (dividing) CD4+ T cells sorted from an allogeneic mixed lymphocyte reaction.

The CDR3 here is CASSTQVGVDEQFF. CDR3 bases: TGTGCCAGCAGCACCCAGGTGGGGGTGGATGAGCAGTTCTTC. The rearrangement links TRBV14 to TRBJ2-1; D possibly matches TRBD1 or TRBD2 (5 bases each). This CDR3 is 14 amino acids long. CDR1 and CDR2 from the germline V gene are SGHDN and FVKESK. Trimming pared 5 bases from V and 8 bases from J, leaving 16 bases between.